The next 20 T cell receptor beta chains were all read from a single sample in a study of graft-versus-host responses after intestinal transplantation. The assay was immunoSEQ multiplex PCR, and TCRdb's table has in-frame clones only and misses some. The top ten hold 2.1% of the sample, which has fewer than 8,500 clones, over 90% seen once. The sequenced sample was PBMCs, obtained 11 days after intestinal transplantation. All receptors come from a human patient who received an intestinal transplant, so some T cells may come from the graft donor.

The chain links TRBV19 to TRBJ2-7; D is uncertain. This CDR3 is 13 amino acids long. Germline lookup yields CDR1 LNHDA and CDR2 SQIVND (reference sequence). The V and J ends lost 5 bases and 5 bases respectively, with 13 bases between them. CDR3 in DNA: TGTGCCAGTAGTTCGGTTCTGGGCAACGAGCAGTACTTC. Translation: CASSSVLGNEQYF.

The rearrangement links TRBV5-4 to TRBJ2-3; 10 positions agree with TRBD2. V was clipped by 0 bases and J by 2 bases; unmatched bases: 3. The CDR3 covers 16 residues. Per the germline V gene, CDR1 is SGHNT and CDR2 is YYREEE (reference sequence). The CDR3: CASSLGSGGNTDTQYF. CDR3 DNA: TGTGCCAGCAGCTTGGGTAGCGGGGGGAACACAGATACGCAGTATTTT.

The V call is TRBV13, the J call TRBJ1-2, with 9 bases that match TRBD1. CDR1 is PRHDT, CDR2 FYEKMQ, per germline (reference sequence). The CDR3 runs 15 residues. Germline trimming cut 5 bases from V and 8 bases from J; bases unmatched to any gene: 12. The CDR3: CASSLYSDRGYGYTF. DNA for the CDR3: TGTGCCAGCAGCCTATACTCGGACAGGGGCTACGGCTACACCTTC.

This chain connects TRBV7-6 to TRBJ1-1; TRBD1 might be the D (5 bases). The V end lost 1 base, the J end lost 2 bases, and 8 bases lay between the germline ends. CDR1 and CDR2 (germline): SGHVS, FNYEAQ. This CDR3 has 14 residues. CDR3: CASSLGGPNTEAFF. The CDR3 DNA sequence: TGTGCCAGCAGCTTAGGGGGCCCAAACACTGAAGCTTTCTTT.

This rearrangement joins TRBV6-1 to TRBJ2-3; the match to TRBD2 covers 9 bases. After removal of 1 base from V and 2 bases from J, the junction contained 1 base not matched to a gene. Germline V gene sequence: CDR1 MNHNS, CDR2 SASEGT. This CDR3 contains 15 residues. The CDR3 sequence is CASSEGGGDTDTQYF. The CDR3 nucleotides are TGTGCCAGCAGTGAAGGCGGGGGGGACACAGATACGCAGTATTTT.

The chain has TRBV9 and TRBJ2-2; D is unclear. The CDR3 has 15 amino acids. The germline gives CDR1 SGDLS, CDR2 YYNGEE. Trimming took 4 bases from V and 5 from J, leaving 15 bases between them. The CDR3 here is CASSPTTGGTGELFF. For the CDR3, the DNA is TGTGCCAGCAGCCCCACCACGGGTGGAACCGGGGAGCTGTTTTTT.

The chain joins TRBV9 to TRBJ1-1; unclear D gene. The CDR3 contains 16 residues. Germline V gene sequence: CDR1 SGDLS, CDR2 YYNGEE. V dropped 0 bases and J dropped 3 bases, with 15 bases sitting between them. The CDR3 coding sequence is TGTGCCAGCAGCGTAGCCGGGGAGTGGATAGACACTGAAGCTTTCTTT. It yields the protein CASSVAGEWIDTEAFF.

The chain combines TRBV5-4 with TRBJ1-6; D uncertain. Germline V CDR1 and CDR2: SGHNT, YYREEE (reference sequence). The ends were cut back, 4 bases at V and 10 bases at J, with 12 bases in the middle. This CDR3 has 13 residues. The CDR3 DNA sequence: TGTGCCAGCAGCGGCTTTGGGGAGTCACCCCTCCACTTT. The encoded protein is CASSGFGESPLHF.

The rearrangement uses TRBV7-8 and TRBJ1-2; the D gene is possibly TRBD1 (6 bases). This CDR3 has 16 amino acids. CDR1 and CDR2 from the germline V gene are SGHVS and FQNEAQ. Trimming cost V 0 bases and J 1 base, with 12 bases left between them. CDR3 protein: CASSLAPGQSNYGYTF. DNA for the CDR3: TGTGCCAGCAGCTTAGCGCCTGGACAGAGTAACTATGGCTACACCTTC.

This clone was counted a single time. The chain joins TRBV2 to TRBJ2-3; 14 positions agree with TRBD2. Germline CDR1 reads SNHLY; CDR2 reads FYNNEI. V lost 4 bases to trimming and J lost 6 bases; unmatched junction nucleotides: 0. The CDR3 consists of 14 residues. CDR3 DNA: TGTGCCAGCAGTGGGACTAGCGGGGGGGATACGCAGTATTTT. As protein: CASSGTSGGDTQYF. Using reference TRBV2 and TRBJ2-3 for the parts outside the CDR3, the full variable domain is EPEVTQTPSHQVTQMGQEVILRCVPISNHLYFYWYRQILGQKVEFLVSFYNNEISEKSEIFDDQFSVERPDGSNFTLKIRSTKLEDSAMYFCASSGTSGGDTQYFGPGTRLTVL.

CDR3: CASSTREPRVRFSYNSPLHF. CDR3 coding DNA: TGTGCCAGCAGTACCCGGGAGCCCAGGGTGAGATTCTCCTATAATTCACCCCTCCACTTT. This chain joins TRBV28 and TRBJ1-6, with a tentative D call TRBD1 (5 bases). The ends were cut back, 5 bases at V and 0 bases at J, with 23 bases in the middle. This CDR3 spans 20 amino acids. Looked up from germline, CDR1 is MDHEN and CDR2 is SYDVKM.

This rearrangement joins TRBV4-1 to TRBJ2-2; TRBD2 matches 7 bases. The CDR3 consists of 15 residues. Germline V gives CDR1 MGHRA, CDR2 YSYEKL. V lost 5 bases and J lost 4; bases outside the gene matches: 7. The CDR3 region has the DNA TGCGCCAGCAGCTCCCAGCGGGGTGTCACCGGGGAGCTGTTTTTT. This gives the protein CASSSQRGVTGELFF.

This chain links TRBV5-8 with TRBJ1-1; D remains unclear. The germline gives CDR1 SGHTS, CDR2 YDEGEE. CDR3 length equals 14 residues. Trimming removed 3 bases from V and 2 bases from J, with 11 bases in between. CDR3 in amino acids: CASSSMLSNTEAFF. CDR3 in DNA: TGTGCCAGCAGCTCCATGCTAAGTAACACTGAAGCTTTCTTT.

In DNA form, the CDR3 reads TGTGCCAGTAGTACGGGGTTGGGGGAGCAGTACTTC. It encodes CASSTGLGEQYF. This rearrangement joins TRBV19 to TRBJ2-7; possible D gene TRBD2, 5 bases. Per the germline V gene, CDR1 is LNHDA and CDR2 is SQIVND (reference sequence). This CDR3 region has 12 residues. Trimming took off 4 bases at V and 7 bases at J, with 11 bases between the two ends.

V is TRBV10-3 and J is TRBJ2-1; D ambiguous. This CDR3 region has 13 residues. Trimming took off 3 bases at V and 0 bases at J, with 3 bases between the two ends. Germline V gene data show CDR1 as ENHRY and CDR2 as SYGVKD. CDR3 bases: TGTGCCATCAGTGATAACTCCTACAATGAGCAGTTCTTC. Translated, it gives CAISDNSYNEQFF.

This chain uses TRBV4-1 with TRBJ1-2, with TRBD1 identical over 8 bases. Germline values: CDR1 MGHRA, CDR2 YSYEKL. This CDR3 is built from 15 residues. After removal of 0 bases from V and 5 bases from J, the junction contained 5 bases not matched to a gene. The CDR3 here is CASSQDQDRVYGYTF. CDR3 DNA: TGCGCCAGCAGCCAAGACCAGGACAGGGTATATGGCTACACCTTC.

This chain connects TRBV4-1 to TRBJ2-5; D may be TRBD1 or TRBD2 (6 bases each). The CDR3 consists of 12 residues. Germline V gene sequence: CDR1 MGHRA, CDR2 YSYEKL. V was trimmed by 10 bases and J by 5 bases, leaving 14 bases between them. This CDR3 is CATRGGDETQYF. CDR3 in DNA: TGCGCCACCAGGGGCGGGGACGAGACCCAGTACTTC.

CDR3 residues: CASSSRDRTKLFF. The CDR3 DNA follows: TGTGCCAGCAGTTCCCGGGACAGAACAAAACTGTTTTTT. The gene calls are TRBV27 and TRBJ1-4; 7 bases line up with TRBD1. Germline assignment: CDR1 MNHEY and CDR2 SMNVEV (reference sequence). There are 13 residues in the CDR3. V was pared by 4 bases and J by 10 bases, with 6 bases of the junction left unmatched.

The chain carries TRBV4-3 and TRBJ2-1, with 7 bases that match TRBD2. The CDR3 spans 16 residues. The junction had 15 bases not matched to a gene; V was cut back by 5 bases and J by 8 bases. In germline, CDR1 is LGHNA, CDR2 YSLEER. CDR3 sequence reads: CASSASSTSSRHEQFF. In nucleotides, the CDR3 is TGCGCCAGCAGCGCCTCCTCGACTAGCTCCCGACATGAGCAGTTCTTC.

V and J are TRBV6-1 and TRBJ2-5; 10 bases line up with TRBD2. The CDR3 loop spans 15 amino acids. CDR1 MNHNS and CDR2 SASEGT come from the germline V gene. After removal of 5 bases from V and 3 bases from J, the junction contained 6 bases not matched to a gene. CDR3 amino acids: CASSLLAGSKETQYF. The CDR3 region has the DNA TGTGCCAGCAGTTTACTAGCGGGGTCAAAAGAGACCCAGTACTTC.